The 29 T cell receptor beta chains in this list originate from one sample, sequenced in a study of control samples from healthy donors and cancer patients. Sequencing was performed with immunoSEQ multiplex PCR; in TCRdb, only in-frame clones are kept and a portion is missing. The sample lists about 120,000 clones, 85% to 95% seen once, with about 0.6% in the top ten. The specimen was PBMCs. The receptors were sampled from a man older than 75 with head and neck cancer.

The chain joins TRBV12-3 or TRBV12-4 to TRBJ2-5, with D hard to call. V lost 4 bases and J 4 bases, leaving 10 bases between the germline ends. This CDR3 is built from 13 residues. The CDR3: CASSSFTLETQYF. The CDR3 bases are TGTGCCAGCAGTTCATTCACTCTAGAGACCCAGTACTTC.

The chain links TRBV7-6 to TRBJ1-2, with 7 bases matching TRBD1. V dropped 1 base and J dropped 4; count of bases not matched to a gene: 6. Germline assignment: CDR1 SGHVS and CDR2 FNYEAQ. The CDR3 length is 15 residues. The CDR3 protein is CASSLGGRGAYGYTF. As DNA, the CDR3 is TGTGCCAGCAGCTTAGGGGGCAGGGGGGCCTATGGCTACACCTTC.

The J gene is TRBJ1-3, the V gene TRBV10-3; 12 nucleotides match TRBD1. The V gene's germline CDR1 is ENHRY and CDR2 SYGVKD. There are 18 residues in the CDR3. The junction had 12 bases not matched to a gene; V was cut back by 7 bases and J by 2 bases. This CDR3 reads CAITGAPGQGAPGNTIYF. The CDR3 coding sequence is TGTGCCATCACGGGTGCTCCGGGACAGGGGGCGCCTGGAAACACCATATATTTT.

Here the CDR3 reads CASSYRDRGYGYTF. The CDR3 DNA is TGTGCCAGCAGCTACCGGGACAGGGGATATGGCTACACCTTC. The chain has TRBV7-9 and TRBJ1-2; TRBD1 matches 10 bases. The CDR3 runs to 14 residues. Germline-derived CDR1 and CDR2 are SEHNR and FQNEAQ (reference sequence). The V and J ends lost 4 bases and 5 bases, in that order; junction bases with no gene match: 4.

This clone was observed a single time. The rearrangement links TRBV23-1 to TRBJ2-2; 7 bases are a match to TRBD2. TRBV23-1 is known as an ORF, though its function is uncertain. The CDR3 spans 17 residues. After removal of 7 bases from V and 3 bases from J, the junction contained 14 bases not matched to a gene. The CDR3 loop reads CASISAGTIVDTGELFF. CDR3 nucleotide sequence: TGCGCCAGCATTTCAGCGGGAACAATAGTGGACACCGGGGAGCTGTTTTTT.

J is TRBJ2-1 and V is TRBV5-6; possible D gene TRBD1, 6 bases. The germline gives CDR1 SGHDT, CDR2 YYEEEE. The CDR3 consists of 15 residues. Trimming removed 4 bases from V and 5 bases from J, with 16 bases in between. The CDR3 sequence is CASSKDRQADNEQFF. CDR3 in DNA: TGTGCCAGCAGCAAGGACAGACAAGCAGACAATGAGCAGTTCTTC.

The chain carries TRBV19 and TRBJ2-1; 7 bases fit TRBD2. V was clipped by 1 base and J by 1 base; unmatched bases: 4. The CDR3 totals 16 residues. Germline loops: CDR1 LNHDA, CDR2 SQIVND (reference sequence). The CDR3 nucleotides read TGTGCCAGTAGTATAGGCAGCGGGGATTCCTACAATGAGCAGTTCTTC. Translated: CASSIGSGDSYNEQFF.

CDR3 loop: CASSRGTSYEQYF. CDR3 DNA: TGTGCCAGCTCACGGGGGACTTCCTACGAGCAGTACTTC. The chain couples TRBV18 to TRBJ2-7; possibly TRBD2 for D (6 bases). Deletions cut 4 bases from V and 1 base from J, with 8 bases between. This CDR3 is 13 amino acids long. Germline values: CDR1 KGHSH, CDR2 LQKENI.

This sequence joins TRBV5-1 and TRBJ1-1; no reliable D call. The V and J ends lost 5 bases and 5 bases respectively, with 16 bases between them. This CDR3 comprises 14 residues. Germline V gene lookup returns CDR1 SGHRS and CDR2 YFSETQ. CDR3 in amino acids: CASRAALRETEAFF. The CDR3 DNA reads TGCGCCAGCAGAGCCGCCTTGCGGGAGACTGAAGCTTTCTTT.

This chain connects TRBV5-1 to TRBJ2-7; TRBD2 might be the D (6 bases). The germline V gene encodes CDR1 SGHRS and CDR2 YFSETQ. V was cut by 1 base and J by 2 bases, with 13 bases left in between. The CDR3 covers 15 residues. This CDR3 is CASSLNWAGTYEQYF. The CDR3 DNA reads as TGCGCCAGCAGCTTGAATTGGGCGGGGACCTACGAGCAGTACTTC.

This sequence joins TRBV10-3 and TRBJ1-2, with D unclear. Germline values: CDR1 ENHRY, CDR2 SYGVKD. With 4 bases removed from V and 0 bases from J, the gap between germline ends came to 6 bases. The CDR3 has 13 amino acids. The CDR3 bases are TGTGCCATCAGTGGGCAAGCTAACTATGGCTACACCTTC. Protein sequence: CAISGQANYGYTF.

This sequence joins TRBV5-5 and TRBJ2-1, with 9 bases aligning to TRBD1. The germline V gene encodes CDR1 SGHKS and CDR2 YYEKEE (reference sequence). The CDR3 length is 16 residues. V lost 2 bases, J lost 10 bases, and 13 bases stayed unmatched. The CDR3 spells CASSFPRGQGDSEQFF. In DNA, the CDR3 is TGTGCCAGCAGCTTCCCCCGGGGACAGGGCGACTCCGAGCAGTTCTTC.

J is TRBJ1-2 and V is TRBV6-1; no clear D. Trimming took off 2 bases at V and 1 base at J, with 5 bases between the two ends. This CDR3 comprises 13 residues. CDR1 and CDR2 from the germline V gene are MNHNS and SASEGT. The chain's CDR3 is CASSERDNYGYTF. In nucleotides, the CDR3 is TGTGCCAGCAGTGAAAGGGATAACTATGGCTACACCTTC.

The rearrangement links TRBV19 to TRBJ1-1; no clear D. The CDR3 runs 14 residues. Germline loops: CDR1 LNHDA, CDR2 SQIVND (reference sequence). Trimming pared 1 base from V and 4 bases from J, leaving 10 bases between. The CDR3 loop is CASSIVHVSTEAFF. The CDR3, as DNA: TGTGCCAGTAGTATAGTACATGTGAGCACTGAAGCTTTCTTT.

The chain carries TRBV5-1 and TRBJ2-4; D possibly corresponds to TRBD1 (6 bases). V lost 2 bases and J 5 bases, leaving 8 bases between the germline ends. Germline CDR1 SGHRS, CDR2 YFSETQ. The CDR3 length is 13 residues. The CDR3 sequence: CASSFGGQNIQYF. CDR3 sequence (DNA): TGCGCCAGCAGCTTTGGGGGCCAAAACATTCAGTACTTC.

This chain connects TRBV7-6 to TRBJ2-3; D call uncertain. Between the trimmed V and J ends, which lost 1 base and 5 bases, there was a span of 7 bases. The V gene's germline CDR1 is SGHVS and CDR2 FNYEAQ. The CDR3 is made up of 13 amino acids. This chain's CDR3 is CASSLGTEDTQYF. In DNA, the CDR3 is TGTGCCAGCAGCTTAGGGACCGAAGATACGCAGTATTTT.

This chain joins TRBV19 and TRBJ1-5, with D possibly being TRBD1 (5 bases). The CDR3 is made up of 14 amino acids. Germline V gene data show CDR1 as LNHDA and CDR2 as SQIVND (reference sequence). V gave up 5 bases and J gave up 7 bases, with 15 bases separating them. CDR3 sequence reads: CASSPGRGPQPQHF. The CDR3 nucleotides are TGTGCCAGTAGTCCGGGGCGGGGACCCCAGCCCCAGCATTTT. Supplemented by reference TRBV19 and TRBJ1-5, the full variable domain reads DGGITQSPKYLFRKEGQNVTLSCEQNLNHDAMYWYRQDPGQGLRLIYYSQIVNDFQKGDIAEGYSVSREKKESFPLTVTSAQKNPTAFYLCASSPGRGPQPQHFGDGTRLSIL.

CDR3: CASSASTYEQYF. CDR3 sequence (DNA): TGTGCCAGCAGCGCTAGTACCTACGAGCAGTACTTC. The chain combines TRBV7-9 with TRBJ2-7; D gene ambiguous. CDR1 is SEHNR, CDR2 FQNEAQ, per germline (reference sequence). V was shortened by 5 bases and J by 2 bases, with 7 bases between the two germline ends. The CDR3 loop spans 12 amino acids. Full variable domain (missing parts from reference TRBV7-9 and TRBJ2-7): DTGVSQNPRHKITKRGQNVTFRCDPISEHNRLYWYRQTLGQGPEFLTYFQNEAQLEKSRLLSDRFSAERPKGSFSTLEIQRTEQGDSAMYLCASSASTYEQYFGPGTRLTVT.

This clone has a handful of counts. The DNA for the CDR3 is TGCGCCAGCAGCTCTAGCTTCAATGAGCAGTTCTTC. This gives the protein CASSSSFNEQFF. This chain joins TRBV5-1 and TRBJ2-1; perhaps TRBD2 as D (5 bases). CDR1 is SGHRS and CDR2 is YFSETQ in the germline V gene. The CDR3 is 12 amino acids. The V end was cut by 3 bases, the J end by 6 bases, with 7 bases between.

The chain couples TRBV9 to TRBJ2-1; 7 positions match TRBD2. CDR3 length: 16 residues. V lost 0 bases, J lost 3 bases, and 6 bases stayed unmatched. Germline CDR1 and CDR2: SGDLS and YYNGEE. CDR3 bases: TGTGCCAGCAGCGTAGTGACAACGGGAGGCTACAATGAGCAGTTCTTC. It specifies CASSVVTTGGYNEQFF.

The genes are TRBV18 and TRBJ1-1; 7 bases are shared with TRBD1. Germline values: CDR1 KGHSH, CDR2 LQKENI. V lost 3 bases and J lost 0; bases outside the gene matches: 16. The CDR3 has 19 amino acids. Here the CDR3 DNA reads TGTGCCAGCTCACCCAGGGGGGCGACACTTAAAACCTTGAACACTGAAGCTTTCTTT. Its protein product is CASSPRGATLKTLNTEAFF. The whole variable domain, remainder taken from reference TRBV18 and TRBJ1-1, is NAGVMQNPRHLVRRRGQEARLRCSPMKGHSHVYWYRQLPEEGLKFMVYLQKENIIDESGMPKERFSAEFPKEGPSILRIQQVVRGDSAAYFCASSPRGATLKTLNTEAFFGQGTRLTVV.

V is TRBV5-4 and J is TRBJ2-3; 9 positions agree with TRBD2. From germline, CDR1 is SGHNT and CDR2 YYREEE (reference sequence). The V segment lost 2 bases and the J segment 5 bases; nucleotides outside the gene matches: 9. The CDR3 extends over 16 amino acids. The CDR3 region has the DNA TGTGCCAGCAGCTTTGCTAGCGGGGCGTCGGGAGATACGCAGTATTTT. As protein: CASSFASGASGDTQYF. The full variable domain, its missing parts supplied by reference TRBV5-4 and TRBJ2-3, is ETGVTQSPTHLIKTRGQQVTLRCSSQSGHNTVSWYQQALGQGPQFIFQYYREEENGRGNFPPRFSGLQFPNYSSELNVNALELDDSALYLCASSFASGASGDTQYFGPGTRLTVL.

The CDR3 DNA follows: TGTGCCAGCAGCCAATCCTGGGACCACCGAGCGGAGCTGTTTTTT. Translated: CASSQSWDHRAELFF. The chain carries TRBV3-1 (or the pseudogene TRBV3-2) and TRBJ2-2; possibly TRBD1 or TRBD2 for D (5 bases each). This CDR3 is built from 15 residues. The V gene's germline CDR1 is LGHDT and CDR2 YNNKEL (reference sequence). V was trimmed by 2 bases and J by 10 bases, leaving 17 bases between them.

The chain has TRBV5-1 and TRBJ2-3, with 9 bases matching TRBD1. This CDR3 spans 15 amino acids. With 4 bases clipped from V and 5 bases from J, the junction kept 8 bases outside the gene matches. CDR1 and CDR2 from the germline V gene are SGHRS and YFSETQ. The CDR3 DNA reads TGCGCCAGCAGCAGAGGGACAGGGATGGGAGATACGCAGTATTTT. Amino acids: CASSRGTGMGDTQYF.

The chain has TRBV5-5 and TRBJ1-1, with 8 bases matching TRBD1. Germline CDR1 SGHKS, CDR2 YYEKEE (reference sequence). This CDR3 has 15 amino acids. The junction had 10 bases not matched to a gene; V was cut back by 7 bases and J by 2 bases. The CDR3 region is CASGGPGQANTEAFF. CDR3 in DNA: TGTGCCAGCGGTGGCCCGGGACAGGCAAACACTGAAGCTTTCTTT.

V and J are TRBV30 and TRBJ2-1; no reliable D call. Germline V CDR1 and CDR2: GTSNPN, SVGIG (reference sequence). V was clipped by 7 bases and J by 3 bases, with 10 bases between them. CDR3 length equals 12 residues. The CDR3 loop is CAYPVGYNEQFF. The CDR3, as DNA: TGTGCCTACCCGGTAGGCTACAATGAGCAGTTCTTC.

The gene calls are TRBV3-1 (or the pseudogene TRBV3-2) and TRBJ2-5; 8 positions match TRBD1. Trimming removed 4 bases from V and 5 bases from J; junction bases left unmatched: 9. The CDR3 totals 15 residues. CDR1 LGHDT and CDR2 YNNKEL come from the germline V gene (reference sequence). The CDR3 region is CASSRDPTGVETQYF. For the CDR3, the DNA is TGTGCCAGCAGCCGGGACCCGACAGGGGTGGAGACCCAGTACTTC.

V is TRBV5-1 and J is TRBJ2-3; unclear D gene. This CDR3 region has 13 residues. V lost 0 bases, J lost 3 bases, and 5 bases lay in between. CDR1 is SGHRS and CDR2 is YFSETQ in the germline V gene. The CDR3 spells CASSLDQTDTQYF. The DNA for the CDR3 is TGCGCCAGCAGCTTGGACCAGACAGATACGCAGTATTTT.

V usage is TRBV6-5 and J usage is TRBJ1-5; D not certain. V lost 3 bases and J 2 bases, leaving 11 bases between the germline ends. The CDR3 is made up of 15 amino acids. CDR1 and CDR2 (germline): MNHEY, SVGAGI. The CDR3 here is CASSYQVGGNQPQHF. DNA for the CDR3: TGTGCCAGCAGTTATCAGGTTGGGGGCAATCAGCCCCAGCATTTT.